The 29 T cell receptor beta chains below were found in one sample sequenced in a study of T-cell memory formation after mild COVID-19. MiXCR was run by TCRdb on the 5' RACE reads, yielding one entry per CDR3 protein. The sample records some 320,000 distinct CDR3 sequences, 15% to 20% being singletons. The sample comprised PBMCs or a T cell subset sorted from them (not recorded which). The receptors originated from a man younger than 35 who had mild COVID-19 (a few samples of this study predate the infection). Cell type and time point are not known.

V usage is TRBV5-1 and J usage is TRBJ2-1; TRBD1 matches at 11 bases. The CDR3 sequence is 16 residues long. Germline trimming cut 0 bases from V and 9 bases from J; bases unmatched to any gene: 8. Looked up from germline, CDR1 is SGHRS and CDR2 is YFSETQ. CDR3 nucleotides: TGCGCCAGCAGCTTGGAGTTCGGACAGGGGGCTAGTGAGCAGTTCTTC. It specifies CASSLEFGQGASEQFF.

This clonotype was observed a few times. The chain carries TRBV5-1 and TRBJ2-5; no firm D call. The CDR3 consists of 12 residues. The V gene's germline CDR1 is SGHRS and CDR2 YFSETQ. Trimming left V 4 bases short and J 3 bases short, with 7 bases between. The CDR3 DNA reads TGCGCCAGCAGCACGGAAGAAGAGACCCAGTACTTC. Encoded protein: CASSTEEETQYF.

This clonotype was counted many times. V and J are TRBV21-1 and TRBJ2-7; the D call of TRBD1 is as the table states it, not checked on the DNA. TRBV21-1 is recorded as a pseudogene. CDR3 length: 17 residues. In DNA, the CDR3 is TGTGCCAGCAGCACACACCCATGGGCGACAGTGGTCAACGAGCAGTACGTC. It specifies CASSTHPWATVVNEQYV.

The genes are TRBV7-8 and TRBJ2-7; TRBD2 matches 7 bases. Unmatched junction bases numbered 18, after V lost 7 bases and J lost 9 bases. Germline V gives CDR1 SGHVS, CDR2 FQNEAQ. This CDR3 spans 15 amino acids. CDR3 DNA sequence: TGTGCCAGCACCTTCGGGACTAACGCGCCTTTGGGGCAGTACTTC. Amino acid sequence: CASTFGTNAPLGQYF.

This clonotype was counted a few times. J is TRBJ1-2 and V is TRBV7-3; tentatively, D is TRBD1 (5 bases). The V end was cut by 0 bases, the J end by 6 bases, with 14 bases between. Germline values: CDR1 SGHTA, CDR2 FQGTGA. CDR3 length equals 15 residues. The CDR3, as DNA: TGTGCCAGCAGCTTAACGCATGGGGGTTCGGATGGCTACACCTTC. The encoded protein is CASSLTHGGSDGYTF.

The genes are TRBV6-2 or TRBV6-3 and TRBJ2-7; D is ambiguous. There are 13 residues in the CDR3. Per germline, CDR1 MNHEY and CDR2 SVGEGT. The germline V and J ends were trimmed by 8 bases and 1 base, with 12 bases remaining between them. Here the CDR3 DNA reads TGTGCCAGCTATCCAGGACCGTCCTACGAGCAGTACTTC. Translating it yields CASYPGPSYEQYF.

This chain links TRBV6-5 with TRBJ2-7, with D unresolved. V was cut by 6 bases and J by 2 bases, with 17 bases left in between. Looked up from germline, CDR1 is MNHEY and CDR2 is SVGAGI. CDR3 size: 15 residues. CDR3 in DNA: TGTGCCAGCAGGACGATACCCCTTGATGCCTACGAGCAGTACGTC. Protein product: CASRTIPLDAYEQYV.

The chain is built from TRBV5-1 and TRBJ1-6; D remains unclear. The CDR3 has 15 residues. CDR1 and CDR2 from the germline V gene are SGHRS and YFSETQ. Trimming took 0 bases from V and 8 from J, leaving 12 bases between them. The CDR3 is CASSLAPVPDSPLHF. CDR3 in DNA: TGCGCCAGCAGCTTGGCCCCGGTACCAGATTCACCCCTCCACTTT.

CDR3 bases: TGTGCCAGCAGCCCAGTGGGTACTAGCGGGGGGGCAGATACGCAGTATTTT. It encodes CASSPVGTSGGADTQYF. The genes are TRBV7-9 and TRBJ2-3; 13 bases line up with TRBD2. The CDR3 sequence is 17 residues long. The germline V gene has CDR1 SEHNR and CDR2 FQNEAQ (reference sequence). V shed 5 bases, J shed 4 bases, and the junction held 9 bases outside the gene matches.

The genes are TRBV7-8 and TRBJ1-5, with 9 bases fitting TRBD1. Germline V gives CDR1 SGHVS, CDR2 FQNEAQ. Trimming took 5 bases from V and 2 from J; bases not matched to a gene: 10. The CDR3 has 17 amino acids. The CDR3 nucleotides read TGTGCCAGCAGCACGGACAGGGGAGGATTGGGCAATCAGCCCCAGCATTTT. Protein product: CASSTDRGGLGNQPQHF.

The rearrangement joins TRBV10-3 to TRBJ1-2, with D possibly being TRBD1 (5 bases). The CDR3 sequence is 14 residues long. CDR1 and CDR2 from the germline V gene are ENHRY and SYGVKD. V dropped 6 bases and J dropped 4 bases, with 15 bases sitting between them. The CDR3 DNA sequence: TGTGCCATCAGCGACAGTGGTCGGGCCTATGGCTACACCTTC. Protein: CAISDSGRAYGYTF.

This clonotype was observed a handful of times. The genes are TRBV25-1 and TRBJ2-7; the D gene is possibly TRBD1 (6 bases). This CDR3 comprises 16 residues. Germline V gene data show CDR1 as MGHDK and CDR2 as SYGVNS. Trimming shortened V by 4 bases and J by 4 bases, and 20 bases separated the two germline ends. The DNA for the CDR3 is TGTGCCAGCAGTGGTACCTCAGGGGCCCCGGGGTACGAGCAGTACTTC. Translation gives CASSGTSGAPGYEQYF.

The J gene is TRBJ2-3, the V gene TRBV11-2; perhaps TRBD2 as D (5 bases). The CDR3 totals 14 residues. Trimming shortened V by 3 bases and J by 2 bases, and 9 bases separated the two germline ends. Germline lookup yields CDR1 SGHAT and CDR2 FQNNGV. The CDR3 loop is CASSLILATDTQYF. CDR3 DNA sequence: TGTGCCAGCAGCTTGATCCTAGCCACAGATACGCAGTATTTT.

This clonotype was observed many times. The rearrangement links TRBV4-1 to TRBJ2-5; TRBD2 matches 7 bases. The V gene's germline CDR1 is MGHRA and CDR2 YSYEKL. V trimming: 4 bases; J trimming: 2 bases; junction bases outside the gene matches: 1. CDR3 length: 13 amino acids. CDR3 sequence: CASSRGLQETQYF. The CDR3 bases are TGCGCCAGCAGCCGGGGACTACAAGAGACCCAGTACTTC.

The V gene is TRBV20-1, the J gene TRBJ2-7; D not resolved. CDR3 size: 11 residues. Trimming removed 5 bases from V and 3 bases from J, with 8 bases in between. Looked up from germline, CDR1 is DFQATT and CDR2 is SNEGSKA (reference sequence). The DNA of the CDR3 is TGCAGTGCTGCCAACGACTACGAGCAGTACGTC. This codes for CSAANDYEQYV.

Only one count was recorded for this clonotype. The chain combines TRBV9 with TRBJ1-6; TRBD1 is a possible D gene (5 bases). Trimming cost V 4 bases and J 10 bases, with 15 bases left between them. The CDR3 spans 14 residues. Germline V gene data show CDR1 as SGDLS and CDR2 as YYNGEE. The CDR3 nucleotides are TGTGCCAGCAGCCCCGGGGGTCTTGGCTCACCCCTCCACTTT. This translates into CASSPGGLGSPLHF.

This clonotype has more than one count but fewer than ten. The rearrangement joins TRBV2 to TRBJ1-2, with a possible D match to TRBD1 (5 bases). Germline CDR1 reads SNHLY; CDR2 reads FYNNEI. Trimming cost V 2 bases and J 2 bases, with 9 bases left between them. This CDR3 has 14 amino acids. Here the CDR3 reads CASSEWGGNYGYTF. Written as DNA, the CDR3 is TGTGCCAGCAGTGAATGGGGCGGGAACTATGGCTACACCTTC.

This chain connects TRBV7-3 to TRBJ2-1, with 15 bases fitting TRBD2. The J segment lost 6 bases and the V segment lost 5 bases, leaving 5 bases of the junction unmatched. Germline CDR1 and CDR2: SGHTA and FQGTGA. The CDR3 loop spans 16 amino acids. The CDR3 sequence is CASSTGLAGGANEQFF. The CDR3 region has the DNA TGTGCCAGCAGCACGGGACTAGCGGGGGGAGCCAATGAGCAGTTCTTC.

The chain is built from TRBV6-1 and TRBJ1-2; D remains unclear. The CDR3 is made up of 14 amino acids. V was trimmed by 3 bases and J by 4 bases, leaving 12 bases between them. Germline V gives CDR1 MNHNS, CDR2 SASEGT. In DNA form, the CDR3 reads TGTGCCAGCAGTGACCAGCTTGGTGGCTATGGCTACACCTTC. It yields the protein CASSDQLGGYGYTF.

This rearrangement joins TRBV12-3 or TRBV12-4 to TRBJ2-5, with 9 bases aligning to TRBD2. The junction had 15 bases not matched to a gene; V was cut back by 6 bases and J by 10 bases. The CDR3 extends over 15 amino acids. This chain's CDR3 is CASSGATGLAMGQYF. The CDR3 DNA reads TGTGCCAGCAGCGGAGCCACTGGACTAGCGATGGGCCAGTACTTC.

The chain carries TRBV6-5 and TRBJ2-7, with a weak D call TRBD1 (5 bases). V lost 6 bases, J lost 5 bases, and 14 bases lay in between. Germline V gives CDR1 MNHEY, CDR2 SVGAGI. CDR3 length: 13 residues. CDR3 sequence: CASSPQDSHEQYF. The CDR3 nucleotides are TGTGCCAGCAGCCCACAGGATTCCCACGAGCAGTACTTC.

The chain has TRBV6-2 or TRBV6-3 and TRBJ1-1; the match to TRBD1 covers 10 bases. V shed 5 bases, J shed 5 bases, and the junction held 11 bases outside the gene matches. This CDR3 is 16 amino acids long. From germline, CDR1 is MNHEY and CDR2 SVGEGT. CDR3 protein: CASSRAGTGVWTEAFF. CDR3 in DNA: TGTGCCAGCAGTCGCGCCGGGACAGGGGTATGGACTGAAGCTTTCTTT.

The chain recombines TRBV20-1 with TRBJ1-3; D is unclear. CDR3 length equals 14 residues. V was clipped by 5 bases and J by 2 bases, with 13 bases between them. The germline gives CDR1 DFQATT, CDR2 SNEGSKA (reference sequence). In nucleotides, the CDR3 is TGCAGTGCTTTTGTTGGGGAAGCTGGAAACACCATATATTTT. This gives the protein CSAFVGEAGNTIYF.

The V and J genes are TRBV7-9 and TRBJ1-1, with TRBD1 matching 7 bases. The CDR3 has 14 residues. Germline CDR1 and CDR2: SEHNR and FQNEAQ (reference sequence). The V gene end was trimmed by 2 bases and the J gene end by 4 bases; junction bases not matched to a gene: 4. In DNA, the CDR3 is TGTGCCAGCAGCTTACAGACAGGGATCACTGAAGCTTTCTTT. Encoded protein: CASSLQTGITEAFF.

V gene TRBV5-4 combines with J gene TRBJ1-1; a weak D match, TRBD1 (5 bases). Between the trimmed V and J ends, which lost 9 bases and 7 bases, there was a span of 19 bases. CDR1 and CDR2 from the germline V gene are SGHNT and YYREEE (reference sequence). The CDR3 covers 13 residues. CDR3 sequence: CAITRGFYDEAFF. The CDR3 DNA sequence: TGTGCCATTACGCGGGGGTTTTATGATGAAGCTTTCTTT.

The rearrangement uses TRBV20-1 and TRBJ2-5; TRBD1 might be the D (6 bases). This CDR3 spans 12 amino acids. Per the germline V gene, CDR1 is DFQATT and CDR2 is SNEGSKA (reference sequence). The germline V and J ends were trimmed by 5 bases and 3 bases, with 10 bases remaining between them. The CDR3 loop reads CSASRGKETQYF. Here the CDR3 DNA reads TGCAGTGCTTCCAGGGGTAAAGAGACCCAGTACTTC.

Only a few counts were recorded for this clonotype. The chain uses TRBV6-6 and TRBJ1-2; TRBD1 might be the D (5 bases). Trimming cost V 4 bases and J 5 bases, with 14 bases left between them. The CDR3 runs 14 residues. Germline CDR1 MNHNY, CDR2 SVGAGI (reference sequence). The CDR3 DNA reads as TGTGCCAGCAGTTCCCCGAGTGGGGCTTATGGCTACACCTTC. It codes for CASSSPSGAYGYTF.

This clonotype was detected only a few times. The chain links TRBV4-3 to TRBJ2-3, with 9 bases that match TRBD2. The ends lost 1 base at V and 1 base at J; junction bases unmatched: 3. The CDR3 length is 16 residues. CDR1 and CDR2 from the germline V gene are LGHNA and YSLEER. The CDR3 bases are TGCGCCAGCAGCCAAGGCATAGCGGGGGGCACAGATACGCAGTATTTT. This translates into CASSQGIAGGTDTQYF.

This clonotype was detected a few times. The rearrangement joins TRBV19 to TRBJ2-3, with D possibly matching TRBD2 (6 bases). Per germline, CDR1 LNHDA and CDR2 SQIVND (reference sequence). With 6 bases removed from V and 3 bases from J, the gap between germline ends came to 10 bases. This CDR3 region has 13 residues. The CDR3 spells CASRGLSTDTQYF. For the CDR3, the DNA is TGTGCCAGTAGGGGACTCTCGACAGATACGCAGTATTTT. Using reference TRBV19 and TRBJ2-3 for the parts outside the CDR3, the full variable domain is DGGITQSPKYLFRKEGQNVTLSCEQNLNHDAMYWYRQDPGQGLRLIYYSQIVNDFQKGDIAEGYSVSREKKESFPLTVTSAQKNPTAFYLCASRGLSTDTQYFGPGTRLTVL.